A single sample gave rise to the 29 T cell receptor beta chains below, sequenced in a study of shared clonotypes between healthy human individuals. Data came from immunoSEQ multiplex PCR; TCRdb stores just in-frame clones and leaves some out. The sample includes under 200,000 clones, 90% to 95% seen only once; the top ten take around 0.067%. Specimen: naive CD4+ T cells sorted from blood. Subset denoted: CD45RA+ positively selected. Every receptor here comes from a woman aged 30 to 39 in good health.

The chain joins TRBV27 to TRBJ2-1; 9 bases fit TRBD1. The ends lost 6 bases at V and 6 bases at J; junction bases unmatched: 12. The germline gives CDR1 MNHEY, CDR2 SMNVEV (reference sequence). The CDR3 length is 16 residues. The CDR3 is CASSARWTGVSNEQFF. CDR3 nucleotides: TGTGCCAGCAGCGCTAGGTGGACAGGGGTCAGCAATGAGCAGTTCTTC.

This chain joins TRBV5-1 and TRBJ2-1; 10 bases are a match to TRBD2. CDR1 SGHRS and CDR2 YFSETQ come from the germline V gene. Germline trimming cut 4 bases from V and 8 bases from J; bases unmatched to any gene: 15. The CDR3 runs to 17 residues. CDR3: CASSEESLAGVYHEQFF. CDR3 nucleotides: TGCGCCAGCAGCGAGGAGTCCCTAGCGGGAGTATACCATGAGCAGTTCTTC.

The chain has TRBV7-9 and TRBJ2-2; D might be TRBD1 or TRBD2, each matching 6 bases. This CDR3 has 18 amino acids. Germline CDR1 and CDR2: SEHNR and FQNEAQ (reference sequence). V gave up 5 bases and J gave up 3 bases, with 22 bases separating them. The CDR3 sequence: CASSPQGWTGVHTGELFF. CDR3 DNA sequence: TGTGCCAGCAGCCCACAGGGATGGACGGGAGTACACACCGGGGAGCTGTTTTTT.

This clone was detected once. J is TRBJ2-1 and V is TRBV5-1; D is unclear. Germline lookup yields CDR1 SGHRS and CDR2 YFSETQ. The CDR3 covers 13 residues. V was trimmed by 0 bases and J by 8 bases, leaving 9 bases between them. CDR3 DNA: TGCGCCAGCAGCTTGGAGCCAGGCGATGAGCAGTTCTTC. It yields the protein CASSLEPGDEQFF.

The CDR3 sequence: CASRNTEAFF. The DNA of the CDR3 is TGTGCCAGCAGGAACACTGAAGCTTTCTTT. The chain carries TRBV28 and TRBJ1-1; D unclear. The CDR3 is 10 amino acids. CDR1 and CDR2 from the germline V gene are MDHEN and SYDVKM. V lost 6 bases, J lost 1 base, and 0 bases lay in between.

This rearrangement joins TRBV4-1 to TRBJ2-1; 12 nucleotides line up with TRBD2. CDR1 and CDR2 (germline): MGHRA, YSYEKL. The CDR3 has 17 residues. V trimming: 2 bases; J trimming: 5 bases; junction bases outside the gene matches: 7. In DNA, the CDR3 is TGCGCCAGCAGCCAACGGACTAGCGGGGTTTCCCACAATGAGCAGTTCTTC. The encoded protein is CASSQRTSGVSHNEQFF.

The chain employs TRBV28 and TRBJ2-7; weak D call: TRBD1 (6 bases). The CDR3 length is 14 residues. Trimming removed 2 bases from V and 4 bases from J, with 12 bases in between. Germline lookup yields CDR1 MDHEN and CDR2 SYDVKM. In nucleotides, the CDR3 is TGTGCCAGCAGTTTACCGACAGGACAGTACGAGCAGTACTTC. Its protein product is CASSLPTGQYEQYF. The whole variable domain, remainder taken from reference TRBV28 and TRBJ2-7, is DVKVTQSSRYLVKRTGEKVFLECVQDMDHENMFWYRQDPGLGLRLIYFSYDVKMKEKGDIPEGYSVSREKKERFSLILESASTNQTSMYLCASSLPTGQYEQYFGPGTRLTVT.

The V and J genes are TRBV6-6 and TRBJ1-1; no clear D. CDR3 length: 13 residues. Germline lookup yields CDR1 MNHNY and CDR2 SVGAGI (reference sequence). Between the trimmed V and J ends, which lost 7 bases and 6 bases, there was a span of 15 bases. This CDR3 is CASMVAYNAEAFF. In nucleotides, the CDR3 is TGTGCCAGCATGGTGGCGTATAACGCTGAAGCTTTCTTT.

V gene TRBV20-1 combines with J gene TRBJ1-2, with D unclear. With 7 bases removed from V and 8 bases from J, the gap between germline ends came to 8 bases. The CDR3 runs to 9 residues. Germline V CDR1 and CDR2: DFQATT, SNEGSKA (reference sequence). CDR3 loop: CSVSQGYTF. As DNA, the CDR3 is TGCAGTGTTTCACAAGGCTACACCTTC.

The rearrangement joins TRBV4-1 to TRBJ2-7; D is ambiguous. This CDR3 is 12 amino acids long. Germline V gives CDR1 MGHRA, CDR2 YSYEKL. Trimming took 2 bases from V and 3 from J, leaving 5 bases between them. The CDR3 DNA sequence: TGCGCCAGCAGCCAAATAGGCTACGAGCAGTACTTC. It specifies CASSQIGYEQYF.

The chain has TRBV2 and TRBJ1-3; D remains unclear. CDR1 and CDR2 from the germline V gene are SNHLY and FYNNEI. This CDR3 has 15 amino acids. V dropped 5 bases and J dropped 0 bases, with 11 bases sitting between them. CDR3: CASSSGPSSGNTIYF. The CDR3 DNA reads as TGTGCCAGCAGTTCTGGGCCGAGCTCTGGAAACACCATATATTTT.

This chain joins TRBV11-1 and TRBJ2-7; D is uncertain. Between the trimmed V and J ends, which lost 6 bases and 0 bases, there was a span of 9 bases. The CDR3 loop spans 13 amino acids. The germline V gene has CDR1 SGHAT and CDR2 FQDESV (reference sequence). In nucleotides, the CDR3 is TGTGCCAGCAGTCTCCCGAGCTCCTACGAGCAGTACTTC. Amino acid sequence: CASSLPSSYEQYF.

The chain couples TRBV5-4 to TRBJ2-5, with TRBD2 matching 8 bases. The better agreement between TRBJ2-7 and the DNA end casts doubt on the J call. Germline lookup yields CDR1 SGHNT and CDR2 YYREEE (reference sequence). The CDR3 has 14 residues. The CDR3 protein is CASSRVAGRDEQYF. The CDR3 coding sequence is TGTGCCAGCAGCCGAGTAGCGGGACGCGACGAGCAGTACTTC.

The V and J genes are TRBV18 and TRBJ2-5; a possible D gene is TRBD1 (6 bases). Germline CDR1 reads KGHSH; CDR2 reads LQKENI. This CDR3 spans 14 amino acids. Trimming took 3 bases from V and 0 from J, leaving 8 bases between them. The CDR3 sequence is CASSPRDNQETQYF. CDR3 in DNA: TGTGCCAGCTCACCCCGGGACAACCAAGAGACCCAGTACTTC.

J is TRBJ2-7 and V is TRBV7-7; D not resolved. Germline V gene data show CDR1 as SSHAT and CDR2 as FNYEAQ (reference sequence). V was pared by 5 bases and J by 5 bases, with 13 bases between. This CDR3 has 13 amino acids. The CDR3 coding sequence is TGTGCCAGCAGCCCCGGGCCCGGCGACGAGCAGTACTTC. Translation: CASSPGPGDEQYF. Filled out from reference TRBV7-7 and TRBJ2-7, the complete variable domain reads GAGVSQSPRYKVTKRGQDVTLRCDPISSHATLYWYQQALGQGPEFLTYFNYEAQPDKSGLPSDRFSAERPEGSISTLTIQRTEQRDSAMYRCASSPGPGDEQYFGPGTRLTVT.

The rearrangement uses TRBV5-4 and TRBJ2-1; D is perhaps TRBD2 (5 bases). Per germline, CDR1 SGHNT and CDR2 YYREEE (reference sequence). CDR3 length: 15 residues. Trimming removed 2 bases at V and 1 base at J, with 10 bases between. The CDR3 bases are TGTGCCAGCAGCTTTGTGGAGGAATCCTACAATGAGCAGTTCTTC. Translated, it gives CASSFVEESYNEQFF.

This clone was picked up one time. The V and J genes are TRBV25-1 and TRBJ2-7; perhaps TRBD2 as D (7 bases). V dropped 1 base and J dropped 7 bases, with 17 bases sitting between them. The CDR3 loop spans 15 amino acids. CDR1 and CDR2 (germline): MGHDK, SYGVNS. This chain's CDR3 is CASSELGGAPGEQYF. DNA for the CDR3: TGTGCCAGCAGTGAATTAGGGGGGGCCCCGGGTGAGCAGTACTTC.

The rearrangement joins TRBV14 to TRBJ2-3, with 7 bases that match TRBD2. CDR1 is SGHDN and CDR2 is FVKESK in the germline V gene. With 1 base clipped from V and 0 bases from J, the junction kept 4 bases outside the gene matches. The CDR3 has 16 residues. CDR3 in DNA: TGTGCCAGCAGCCAAGTTCGCGGGAGTAGCACAGATACGCAGTATTTT. This codes for CASSQVRGSSTDTQYF.

V usage is TRBV28 and J usage is TRBJ2-7, with TRBD1 matching 9 bases. The CDR3 has 16 amino acids. Germline CDR1 MDHEN, CDR2 SYDVKM. After removal of 7 bases from V and 6 bases from J, the junction contained 16 bases not matched to a gene. The CDR3 nucleotides are TGTGCCAGCAAAAGATCCCCTCGGACAGGGGTTCCCGAGCAGTACTTC. It codes for CASKRSPRTGVPEQYF.

This clone has only one observation. This sequence joins TRBV7-2 and TRBJ2-5, with a possible D match to TRBD2 (5 bases). CDR3 length: 14 residues. The V gene's germline CDR1 is SGHTA and CDR2 FQGNSA. The V end was cut by 0 bases, the J end by 11 bases, with 16 bases between. The DNA of the CDR3 is TGTGCCAGCAGCTTAGCAGCCAAATCCGGGGAGCAGTACTTC. It translates to CASSLAAKSGEQYF.

V is TRBV18 and J is TRBJ2-7, with D maybe TRBD1 (6 bases). V lost 4 bases and J lost 2, with 15 bases in between. Germline V gives CDR1 KGHSH, CDR2 LQKENI. This CDR3 region has 15 residues. CDR3 amino acids: CASSLRQEATYEQYF. The DNA of the CDR3 is TGTGCCAGCTCACTTCGACAGGAAGCAACCTACGAGCAGTACTTC.

The rearrangement links TRBV10-3 to TRBJ1-2; 12 bases line up with TRBD1. Per the germline V gene, CDR1 is ENHRY and CDR2 is SYGVKD. The CDR3 is 13 amino acids. The V gene end was trimmed by 6 bases and the J gene end by 6 bases; junction bases not matched to a gene: 2. The CDR3 spells CAIRGTGGHGYTF. In DNA form, the CDR3 reads TGTGCCATCAGAGGGACAGGGGGCCATGGCTACACCTTC.

The V call is TRBV5-1, the J call TRBJ2-7; D tentatively reads TRBD1 or TRBD2 (5 bases each). Germline CDR1 and CDR2: SGHRS and YFSETQ. The CDR3 consists of 16 residues. The V gene lost 1 base and the J gene lost 0 bases, with 14 bases spanning the gap. The CDR3 DNA sequence: TGCGCCAGCAGCTTGAGTGGGACGACCAGCTCCTACGAGCAGTACTTC. It codes for CASSLSGTTSSYEQYF.

The V and J genes are TRBV5-8 and TRBJ1-5; 8 bases fit TRBD1. V shed 0 bases, J shed 5 bases, and the junction held 13 bases outside the gene matches. This CDR3 has 18 amino acids. In germline, CDR1 is SGHTS, CDR2 YDEGEE. This CDR3 reads CASSLGTRTDRGDQPQHF. CDR3 DNA sequence: TGTGCCAGCAGCTTGGGGACAAGAACAGACAGGGGCGATCAGCCCCAGCATTTT.

This clone came up once. The chain uses TRBV29-1 and TRBJ2-7, with 10 bases identical to TRBD1. This CDR3 is 13 amino acids long. V was pared by 6 bases and J by 10 bases, with 12 bases of the junction left unmatched. Germline assignment: CDR1 SQVTM and CDR2 ANQGSEA. CDR3 DNA: TGCAGCGTCCAAAGACAGGGGGCCAGGGGTCAGTACTTC. Its protein is CSVQRQGARGQYF.

The rearrangement joins TRBV7-2 to TRBJ2-5; 8 nucleotides agree with TRBD2. The junction had 8 bases not matched to a gene; V was cut back by 6 bases and J by 5 bases. CDR1 is SGHTA and CDR2 is FQGNSA in the germline V gene. The CDR3 loop spans 14 amino acids. This CDR3 reads CASSIGTRRETQYF. CDR3 DNA sequence: TGTGCCAGCAGTATAGGGACTAGGAGGGAGACCCAGTACTTC.

The CDR3 loop reads CSARGLREQYF. In DNA, the CDR3 is TGCAGTGCTAGAGGGCTACGCGAGCAGTACTTC. J is TRBJ2-7 and V is TRBV20-1; D is uncertain. V lost 1 base and J lost 6, with 7 bases in between. The CDR3 has 11 amino acids. Germline V gene lookup returns CDR1 DFQATT and CDR2 SNEGSKA (reference sequence).

The chain uses TRBV5-1 and TRBJ2-5; 7 nucleotides align to TRBD2. The J call is in doubt because the DNA end fits TRBJ2-7 better. The CDR3 totals 14 residues. Germline V gives CDR1 SGHRS, CDR2 YFSETQ. CDR3 loop: CASSREGRGYEQYF. The DNA for the CDR3 is TGCGCCAGCAGTAGGGAGGGGCGAGGGTACGAGCAGTACTTC.

The V and J genes are TRBV18 and TRBJ2-1; 9 bases are shared with TRBD1. The CDR3 contains 15 residues. Trimming at V came to 4 bases and at J to 7 bases, leaving 8 bases not matched to a gene. The germline CDR1 and CDR2 sequences are KGHSH and LQKENI. The CDR3 protein is CASSQPGQGDNEQFF. The CDR3 DNA reads as TGTGCCAGCTCACAGCCGGGACAGGGTGATAATGAGCAGTTCTTC.